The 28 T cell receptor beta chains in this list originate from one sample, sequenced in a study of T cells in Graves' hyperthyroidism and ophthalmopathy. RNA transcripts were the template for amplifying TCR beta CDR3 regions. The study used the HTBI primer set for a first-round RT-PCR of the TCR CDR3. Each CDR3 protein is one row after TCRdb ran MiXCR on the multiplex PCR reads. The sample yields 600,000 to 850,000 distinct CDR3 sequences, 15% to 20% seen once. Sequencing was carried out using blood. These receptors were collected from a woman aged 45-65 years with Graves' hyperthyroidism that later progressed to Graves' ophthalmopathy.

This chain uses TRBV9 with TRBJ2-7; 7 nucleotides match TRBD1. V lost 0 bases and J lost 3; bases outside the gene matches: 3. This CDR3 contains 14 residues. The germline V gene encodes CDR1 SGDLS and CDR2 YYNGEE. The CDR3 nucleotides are TGTGCCAGCAGCGTAGCTACAGGGGACTACGAGCAGTACTTC. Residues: CASSVATGDYEQYF.

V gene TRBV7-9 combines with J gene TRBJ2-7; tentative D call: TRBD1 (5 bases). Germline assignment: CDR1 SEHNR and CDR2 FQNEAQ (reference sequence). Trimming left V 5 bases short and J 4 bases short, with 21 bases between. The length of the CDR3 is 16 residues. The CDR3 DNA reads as TGTGCCAGCAGCCCCAGAATGCAGGGATCAAATTACGAGCAGTACTTC. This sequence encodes CASSPRMQGSNYEQYF.

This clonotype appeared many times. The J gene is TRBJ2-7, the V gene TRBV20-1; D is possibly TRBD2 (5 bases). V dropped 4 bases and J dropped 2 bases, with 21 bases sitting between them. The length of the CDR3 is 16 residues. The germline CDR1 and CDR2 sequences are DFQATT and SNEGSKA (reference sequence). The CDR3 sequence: CSANLDGLAPAYEQYF. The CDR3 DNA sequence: TGCAGTGCTAACTTGGACGGTCTAGCCCCTGCCTACGAGCAGTACTTC.

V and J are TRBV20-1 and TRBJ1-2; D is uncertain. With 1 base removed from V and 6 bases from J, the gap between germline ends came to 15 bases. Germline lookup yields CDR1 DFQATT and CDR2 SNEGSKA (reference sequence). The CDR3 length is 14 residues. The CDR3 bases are TGCAGTGCTAGAGGGTGGGGTAATGATGATGGCTACACCTTC. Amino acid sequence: CSARGWGNDDGYTF.

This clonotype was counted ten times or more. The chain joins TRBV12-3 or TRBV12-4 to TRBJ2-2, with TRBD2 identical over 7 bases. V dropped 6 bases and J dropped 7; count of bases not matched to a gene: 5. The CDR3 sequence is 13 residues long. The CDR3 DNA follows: TGTGCCAGCAGCCCTGGACTAGGCGGGGAGCTGTTTTTT. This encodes CASSPGLGGELFF.

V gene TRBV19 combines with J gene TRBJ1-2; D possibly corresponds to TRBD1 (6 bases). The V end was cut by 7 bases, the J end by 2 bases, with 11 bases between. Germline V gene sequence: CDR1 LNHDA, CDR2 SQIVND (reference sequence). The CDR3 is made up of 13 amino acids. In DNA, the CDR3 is TGTGCCAGTAATCCCGACAGGAACTATGGCTACACCTTC. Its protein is CASNPDRNYGYTF.

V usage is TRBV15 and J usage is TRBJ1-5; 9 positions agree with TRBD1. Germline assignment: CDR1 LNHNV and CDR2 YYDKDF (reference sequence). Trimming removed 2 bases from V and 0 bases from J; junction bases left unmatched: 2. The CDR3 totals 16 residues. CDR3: CATSRRQGVSNQPQHF. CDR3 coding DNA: TGTGCCACCAGCAGAAGACAGGGGGTTAGCAATCAGCCCCAGCATTTT.

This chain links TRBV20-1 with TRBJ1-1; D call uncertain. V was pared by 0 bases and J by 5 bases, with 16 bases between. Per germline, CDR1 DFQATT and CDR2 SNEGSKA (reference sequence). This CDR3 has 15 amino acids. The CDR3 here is CSARDPAGEGTEAFF. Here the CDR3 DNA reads TGCAGTGCTAGAGATCCGGCCGGTGAGGGAACTGAAGCTTTCTTT.

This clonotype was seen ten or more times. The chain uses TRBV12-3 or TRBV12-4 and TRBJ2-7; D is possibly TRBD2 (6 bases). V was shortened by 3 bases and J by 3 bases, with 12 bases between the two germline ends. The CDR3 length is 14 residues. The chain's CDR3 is CASSFPPGVYEQYF. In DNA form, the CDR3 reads TGTGCCAGCAGTTTCCCGCCGGGAGTCTACGAGCAGTACTTC.

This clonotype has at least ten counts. CDR3 in amino acids: CASSLPGGAYEQYF. CDR3 in DNA: TGCGCCAGCAGCTTGCCAGGGGGCGCGTACGAGCAGTACTTC. The chain has TRBV5-1 and TRBJ2-7, with 8 bases fitting TRBD1. The CDR3 length is 14 residues. Germline V gives CDR1 SGHRS, CDR2 YFSETQ. Losses at the gene ends were 1 base for V and 4 bases for J; bases not matched to a gene: 4.

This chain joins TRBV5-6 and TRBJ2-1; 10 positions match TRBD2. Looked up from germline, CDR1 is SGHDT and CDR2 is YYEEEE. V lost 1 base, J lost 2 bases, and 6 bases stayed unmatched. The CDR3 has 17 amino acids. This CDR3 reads CASSLPPAGGPYNEQFF. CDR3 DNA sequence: TGTGCCAGCAGCTTGCCCCCAGCGGGGGGGCCCTACAATGAGCAGTTCTTC.

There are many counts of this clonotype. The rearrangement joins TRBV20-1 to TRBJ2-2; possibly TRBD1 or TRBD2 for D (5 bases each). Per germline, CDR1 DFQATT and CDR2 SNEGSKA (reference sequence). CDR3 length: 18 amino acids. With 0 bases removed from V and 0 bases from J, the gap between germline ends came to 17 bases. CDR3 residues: CSARDRAKGPPNTGELFF. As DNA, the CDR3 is TGCAGTGCTAGAGATCGGGCCAAGGGACCCCCGAACACCGGGGAGCTGTTTTTT.

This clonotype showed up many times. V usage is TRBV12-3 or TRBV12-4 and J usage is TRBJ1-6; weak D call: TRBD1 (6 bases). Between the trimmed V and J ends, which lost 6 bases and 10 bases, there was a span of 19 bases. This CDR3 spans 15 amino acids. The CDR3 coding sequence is TGTGCCAGCAGGAGGCGGTCCGGGGGCAACTCACCCCTCCACTTT. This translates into CASRRRSGGNSPLHF.

In nucleotides, the CDR3 is TGTGCCAGCAGACAAACCGGGTTAGCTAAGGGTGGCTACACCTTC. This gives the protein CASRQTGLAKGGYTF. This chain connects TRBV27 to TRBJ1-2; D remains unclear. The V end lost 6 bases, the J end lost 7 bases, and 21 bases lay between the germline ends. The CDR3 loop spans 15 amino acids. Germline loops: CDR1 MNHEY, CDR2 SMNVEV (reference sequence).

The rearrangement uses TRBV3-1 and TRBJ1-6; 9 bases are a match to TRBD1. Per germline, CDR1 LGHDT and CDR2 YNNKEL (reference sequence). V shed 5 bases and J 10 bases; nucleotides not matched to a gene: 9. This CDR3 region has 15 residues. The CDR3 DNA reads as TGTGCCAGCAGCAGACCGGACAGGGGTAGGTCACCCCTCCACTTT. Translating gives CASSRPDRGRSPLHF. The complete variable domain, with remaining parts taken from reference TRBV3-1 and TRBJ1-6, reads DTAVSQTPKYLVTQMGNDKSIKCEQNLGHDTMYWYKQDSKKFLKIMFSYNNKELIINETVPNRFSPKSPDKAHLNLHINSLELGDSAVYFCASSRPDRGRSPLHFGNGTRLTVT.

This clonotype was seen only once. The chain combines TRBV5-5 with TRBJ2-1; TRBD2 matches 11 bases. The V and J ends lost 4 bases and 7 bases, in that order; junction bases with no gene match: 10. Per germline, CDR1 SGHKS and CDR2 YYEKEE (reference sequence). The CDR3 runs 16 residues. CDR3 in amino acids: CASSPGVAGGFNEQFF. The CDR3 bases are TGTGCCAGCAGCCCCGGGGTAGCGGGGGGGTTTAATGAGCAGTTCTTC. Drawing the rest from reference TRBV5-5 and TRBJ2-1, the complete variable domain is DAGVTQSPTHLIKTRGQQVTLRCSPISGHKSVSWYQQVLGQGPQFIFQYYEKEERGRGNFPDRFSARQFPNYSSELNVNALLLGDSALYLCASSPGVAGGFNEQFFGPGTRLTVL.

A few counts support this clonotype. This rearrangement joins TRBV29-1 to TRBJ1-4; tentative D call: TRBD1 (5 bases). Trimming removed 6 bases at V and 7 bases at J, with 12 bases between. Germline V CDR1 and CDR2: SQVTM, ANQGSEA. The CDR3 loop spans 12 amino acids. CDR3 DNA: TGCAGCGTCGGGGGATCCCGTGAAAAACTGTTTTTT. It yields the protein CSVGGSREKLFF. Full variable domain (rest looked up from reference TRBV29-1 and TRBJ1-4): SAVISQKPSRDICQRGTSLTIQCQVDSQVTMMFWYRQQPGQSLTLIATANQGSEATYESGFVIDKFPISRPNLTFSTLTVSNMSPEDSSIYLCSVGGSREKLFFGSGTQLSVL.

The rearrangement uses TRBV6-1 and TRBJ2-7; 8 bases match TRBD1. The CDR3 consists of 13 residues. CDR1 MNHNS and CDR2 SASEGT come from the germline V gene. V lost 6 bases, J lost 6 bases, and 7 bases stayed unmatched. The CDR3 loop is CASRTGESGEQYF. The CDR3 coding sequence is TGTGCCAGCAGGACAGGGGAATCGGGCGAGCAGTACTTC.

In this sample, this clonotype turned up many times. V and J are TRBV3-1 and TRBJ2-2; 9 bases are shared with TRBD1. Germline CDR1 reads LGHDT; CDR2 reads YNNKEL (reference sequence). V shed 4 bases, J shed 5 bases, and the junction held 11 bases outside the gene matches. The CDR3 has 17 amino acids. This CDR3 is CASSLNARQGGTGELFF. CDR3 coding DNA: TGTGCCAGCAGCCTAAATGCCCGACAGGGGGGGACCGGGGAGCTGTTTTTT. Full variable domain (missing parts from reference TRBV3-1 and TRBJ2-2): DTAVSQTPKYLVTQMGNDKSIKCEQNLGHDTMYWYKQDSKKFLKIMFSYNNKELIINETVPNRFSPKSPDKAHLNLHINSLELGDSAVYFCASSLNARQGGTGELFFGEGSRLTVL.

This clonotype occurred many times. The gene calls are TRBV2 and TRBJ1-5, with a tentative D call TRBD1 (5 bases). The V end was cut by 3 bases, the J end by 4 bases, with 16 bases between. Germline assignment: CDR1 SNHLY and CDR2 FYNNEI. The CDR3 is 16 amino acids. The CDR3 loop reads CASSDPSSGSNQPQHF. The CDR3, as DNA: TGTGCCAGCAGTGATCCATCCTCAGGGAGTAATCAGCCCCAGCATTTT.

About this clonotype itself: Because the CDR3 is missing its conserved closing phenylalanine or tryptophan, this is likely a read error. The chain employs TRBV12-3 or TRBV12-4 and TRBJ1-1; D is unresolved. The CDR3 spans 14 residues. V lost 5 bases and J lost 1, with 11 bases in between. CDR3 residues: CASSASDGNTEAFL. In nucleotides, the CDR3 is TGTGCCAGCAGTGCATCCGACGGGAACACTGAAGCTTTCCTT.

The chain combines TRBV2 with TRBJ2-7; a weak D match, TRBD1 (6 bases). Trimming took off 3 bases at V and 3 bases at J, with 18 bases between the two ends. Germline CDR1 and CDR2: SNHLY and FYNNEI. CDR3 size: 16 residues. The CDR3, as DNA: TGTGCCAGCAGTGAGGGGGCCCAGTCTCCCAGCTACGAGCAGTACTTC. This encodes CASSEGAQSPSYEQYF.

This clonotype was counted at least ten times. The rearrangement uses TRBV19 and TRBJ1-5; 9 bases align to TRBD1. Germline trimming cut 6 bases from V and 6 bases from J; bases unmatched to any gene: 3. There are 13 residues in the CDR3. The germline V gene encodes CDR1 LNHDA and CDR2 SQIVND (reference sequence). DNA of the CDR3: TGTGCCAGTAGCAGGGACAGGGCTCAGCCCCAGCATTTT. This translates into CASSRDRAQPQHF.

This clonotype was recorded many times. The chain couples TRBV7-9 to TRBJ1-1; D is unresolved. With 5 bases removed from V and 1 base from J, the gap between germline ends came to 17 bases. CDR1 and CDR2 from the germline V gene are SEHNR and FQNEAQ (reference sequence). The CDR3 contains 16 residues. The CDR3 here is CASSPWSADRNTEAFF. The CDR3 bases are TGTGCCAGCAGCCCCTGGTCTGCAGATAGGAACACTGAAGCTTTCTTT. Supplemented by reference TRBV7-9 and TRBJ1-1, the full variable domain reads DTGVSQNPRHKITKRGQNVTFRCDPISEHNRLYWYRQTLGQGPEFLTYFQNEAQLEKSRLLSDRFSAERPKGSFSTLEIQRTEQGDSAMYLCASSPWSADRNTEAFFGQGTRLTVV.

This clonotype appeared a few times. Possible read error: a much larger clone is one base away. The chain's CDR3 is CASSYGQMNTEASF. The CDR3 coding sequence is TGTGCCAGCTCATACGGACAGATGAACACTGAAGCTTCCTTT. The chain is built from TRBV18 and TRBJ1-1, with D possibly being TRBD1 (6 bases). CDR1 and CDR2 (germline): KGHSH, LQKENI. The CDR3 is made up of 14 amino acids.

The CDR3 loop reads CASILTGVRGTQYF. The DNA of the CDR3 is TGTGCCAGCATCTTGACAGGGGTGCGGGGTACGCAGTATTTT. V is TRBV2 and J is TRBJ2-3; 8 bases fit TRBD1. Germline lookup yields CDR1 SNHLY and CDR2 FYNNEI. The junction had 11 bases not matched to a gene; V was cut back by 7 bases and J by 8 bases. There are 14 residues in the CDR3.

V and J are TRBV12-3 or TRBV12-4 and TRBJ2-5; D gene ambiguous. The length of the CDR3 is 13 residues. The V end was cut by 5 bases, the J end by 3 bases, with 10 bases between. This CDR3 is CASSPLAKETQYF. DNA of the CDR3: TGTGCCAGCAGTCCCCTGGCGAAAGAGACCCAGTACTTC.

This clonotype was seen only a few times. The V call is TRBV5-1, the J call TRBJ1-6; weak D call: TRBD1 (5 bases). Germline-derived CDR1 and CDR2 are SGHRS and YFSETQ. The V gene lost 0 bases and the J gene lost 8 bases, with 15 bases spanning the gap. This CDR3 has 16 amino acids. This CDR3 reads CASSLEGEPVHSPLHF. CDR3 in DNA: TGCGCCAGCAGCTTGGAAGGGGAGCCTGTTCATTCACCCCTCCACTTT.